This T cell receptor beta chain was identified in a study of T-cell memory formation after mild COVID-19. Regarding the study as a whole: Clones contracting over day 15 to 85 were CD4/CD8 balanced, with later expanders leaning CD4+. Researchers found some responding clones in pre-infection memory, a sign that cross-reactive memory joined.

This clonotype showed up just a few times. The antigen is not known. The authors produced TCR alpha and TCR beta cDNA libraries with sample barcodes and UMIs by 5'RACE using constant-segment primers. TCRdb reprocessed the 5' RACE reads with MiXCR, giving one entry per CDR3 protein. The sample has nearly 350,000 distinct CDR3 sequences; approximately 13% are singletons. The sequenced sample consisted of PBMCs or a T cell subset sorted from them (not recorded which). The receptor comes from a man younger than 30 who had mild COVID-19 (a few samples of this study predate the infection). Cell type and time point are not known.

The CDR3 region is CAISGTSGLSGGTQYF. CDR3 bases: TGTGCCATCAGCGGGACTAGCGGGTTATCAGGGGGTACGCAGTATTTT. The V gene is TRBV10-3, the J gene TRBJ2-3, with 12 bases lining up with TRBD2. Germline lookup yields CDR1 ENHRY and CDR2 SYGVKD. The CDR3 is 16 residues long. After removal of 6 bases from V and 8 bases from J, the junction contained 12 bases not matched to a gene.